This T cell receptor beta chain stems from a study of Tregs in tolerant kidney transplant recipients. Some clones are missing from TCRdb's copy, which holds only in-frame ones; the method was immunoSEQ multiplex PCR. Of approximately 100,000 clones listed, approximately 93% were seen once; the top ten hold 0.46%. V was trimmed by 0 bases and J by 9 bases, leaving 12 bases between them. CDR1 LGHNA and CDR2 YSLEER come from the germline V gene. There are 13 residues in the CDR3. V gene TRBV4-3 combines with J gene TRBJ2-7, with D tentatively TRBD2 (5 bases). The receptor's source is a human donor who received a combined kidney and bone marrow transplant. This sample comprised CD4+ T cells from blood, obtained before the transplant. The CDR3: CASSQEKSLGQYF. The CDR3 DNA is TGCGCCAGCAGCCAAGAAAAGTCACTAGGGCAGTACTTC.